Listed here is a single T cell receptor beta chain. What it recognizes is unknown. As part of library construction, unique molecular identifiers were attached to individual cDNA molecules. TCRdb re-derived calls from the 5' RACE reads in MiXCR, one entry per CDR3 protein. The profile shows 65,000 to 80,000 distinct CDR3 sequences, around 14% of them singletons. The data belong to a study of early T cells in non-severe SARS-CoV-2 infection. Across the study: Bulk RNA from unsorted whole blood was sequenced; chains were unpaired.

The germline V gene has CDR1 DFQATT and CDR2 SNEGSKA (reference sequence). The CDR3 contains 14 residues. V was clipped by 0 bases and J by 5 bases; unmatched bases: 6. Study results and caveats: Anti-spike CD8 specificities were favored by VDJdb matching, whose results missed private and CD4 specificities.

The material sequenced was whole blood. The receptor was isolated from an adult who was a healthcare worker with PCR-confirmed SARS-CoV-2 infection or an uninfected control (not recorded which). The J gene is TRBJ2-7, the V gene TRBV20-1; 8 positions agree with TRBD1. Written as DNA, the CDR3 is TGCAGTGCTAGAGATTCAGGGGGCTTAAACGAGCAGTACTTC. Translated: CSARDSGGLNEQYF.